A single sample is the source of the 20 T cell receptor beta chains below, sequenced in a study of blood T cell repertoires in COVID-19. TCRdb's copy holds only in-frame clones and misses some; the assay was immunoSEQ multiplex PCR. The sample lists some 150,000 clones; 80% to 90% were seen once. Sequences were obtained from peripheral blood. The receptors derive from an older woman with COVID-19, enrolled during active disease.

This chain joins TRBV6-4 and TRBJ2-2; 8 bases are shared with TRBD2. The CDR3 has 15 amino acids. Germline lookup yields CDR1 MRHNA and CDR2 SNTAGT. J was trimmed by 4 bases and V by 5 bases; bases with no gene match: 6. The CDR3: CASSLTSGSTGELFF. For the CDR3, the DNA is TGTGCCAGCAGTTTAACTAGCGGTTCCACCGGGGAGCTGTTTTTT.

J is TRBJ2-7 and V is TRBV11-3; the D gene is possibly TRBD1 (6 bases). The CDR3 has 15 residues. Trimming removed 6 bases from V and 2 bases from J, with 17 bases in between. The V gene's germline CDR1 is SGHNT and CDR2 YENEEA. CDR3 coding DNA: TGTGCCAGCAGTCCGTTACAGGGATCTACCTACGAGCAGTACTTC. It encodes CASSPLQGSTYEQYF.

This clone was seen just once. The chain joins TRBV4-3 to TRBJ1-1; D perhaps matches TRBD1 (5 bases). This CDR3 has 13 residues. Germline CDR1 LGHNA, CDR2 YSLEER. V shed 3 bases and J shed 3 bases, with 8 bases lying between them. The CDR3 sequence is CASSQRGDTEAFF. In DNA form, the CDR3 reads TGCGCCAGCAGCCAGCGGGGGGACACTGAAGCTTTCTTT.

V and J are TRBV6-6 and TRBJ1-4; D is possibly TRBD1 (6 bases). V was pared by 6 bases and J by 5 bases, with 13 bases between. The CDR3 consists of 14 residues. From germline, CDR1 is MNHNY and CDR2 SVGAGI (reference sequence). DNA for the CDR3: TGTGCCAGCAGCTTGACAGGCGCAAATGAAAAACTGTTTTTT. It specifies CASSLTGANEKLFF.

The chain recombines TRBV9 with TRBJ1-2; D may be TRBD1 (5 bases). Germline V gene sequence: CDR1 SGDLS, CDR2 YYNGEE. The CDR3 is 15 amino acids. V was trimmed by 4 bases and J by 0 bases, leaving 13 bases between them. Here the CDR3 DNA reads TGTGCCAGCAGCCCCACTGGACATGCTAACTATGGCTACACCTTC. Translated: CASSPTGHANYGYTF. The full variable domain, completed using reference TRBV9 and TRBJ1-2, is DSGVTQTPKHLITATGQRVTLRCSPRSGDLSVYWYQQSLDQGLQFLIQYYNGEERAKGNILERFSAQQFPDLHSELNLSSLELGDSALYFCASSPTGHANYGYTFGSGTRLTVV.

This clone is a singleton in its sample. The V call is TRBV9, the J call TRBJ2-7; 9 bases agree with TRBD2. CDR3 length equals 15 residues. Germline values: CDR1 SGDLS, CDR2 YYNGEE. Trimming at V came to 6 bases and at J to 3 bases, leaving 10 bases not matched to a gene. CDR3 nucleotides: TGTGCCAGCAACCGAGGTCTAGCGGGGAACTACGAGCAGTACTTC. It translates to CASNRGLAGNYEQYF.

V is TRBV3-1 (or the pseudogene TRBV3-2) and J is TRBJ1-3; a weak D match, TRBD1 (5 bases). Germline loops: CDR1 LGHDT, CDR2 YNNKEL (reference sequence). The CDR3 is 16 residues long. The V end lost 0 bases, the J end lost 2 bases, and 11 bases lay between the germline ends. This chain's CDR3 is CASSQERGFPGNTIYF. The CDR3 region has the DNA TGTGCCAGCAGCCAAGAGCGGGGGTTCCCTGGAAACACCATATATTTT.

The gene calls are TRBV12-1 and TRBJ2-7; no check of the table's D call, TRBD2, against the DNA was made. TRBV12-1 is a pseudogene. CDR3 length equals 20 residues. Written as DNA, the CDR3 is TGTGCCAGCAGCTTTATTTTGACAGCGGGAGGACCGAAGCCCCCCTACGAGCAGTACTTC. Translation: CASSFILTAGGPKPPYEQYF.

The chain recombines TRBV27 with TRBJ1-2; no clear D gene. CDR3 size: 14 residues. V was trimmed by 0 bases and J by 7 bases, leaving 12 bases between them. The germline gives CDR1 MNHEY, CDR2 SMNVEV (reference sequence). CDR3 region: CASSLSGGSGGYTF. Here the CDR3 DNA reads TGTGCCAGCAGTTTATCGGGCGGGTCTGGTGGCTACACCTTC.

This rearrangement joins TRBV4-1 to TRBJ2-1, with 8 bases aligning to TRBD2. With 4 bases clipped from V and 10 bases from J, the junction kept 15 bases outside the gene matches. Germline V gene lookup returns CDR1 MGHRA and CDR2 YSYEKL. CDR3 length: 16 amino acids. CDR3 loop: CASSPPVWGTREEQFF. In nucleotides, the CDR3 is TGCGCCAGCAGCCCCCCCGTCTGGGGGACTAGGGAGGAGCAGTTCTTC.

The chain has TRBV4-1 and TRBJ1-4; perhaps TRBD1 as D (6 bases). The CDR3 length is 17 residues. Germline CDR1 MGHRA, CDR2 YSYEKL. Between the trimmed V and J ends, which lost 4 bases and 0 bases, there was a span of 15 bases. CDR3 nucleotide sequence: TGCGCCAGCAGCCTGGTAGGGGGATATACAACTAATGAAAAACTGTTTTTT. The encoded protein is CASSLVGGYTTNEKLFF.

The chain links TRBV13 to TRBJ2-7; 11 bases fit TRBD2. Germline V gene sequence: CDR1 PRHDT, CDR2 FYEKMQ (reference sequence). V shed 4 bases and J 3 bases; nucleotides not matched to a gene: 8. The CDR3 is 16 residues long. The CDR3 loop is CASSSRSSGRIYEQYF. CDR3 DNA: TGTGCCAGCAGCTCGCGGTCTAGCGGGAGGATCTACGAGCAGTACTTC.

The chain carries TRBV7-9 and TRBJ2-5; 7 nucleotides agree with TRBD1. CDR3 length: 15 residues. Germline CDR1 SEHNR, CDR2 FQNEAQ (reference sequence). The J segment lost 2 bases and the V segment lost 5 bases, leaving 8 bases of the junction unmatched. The CDR3 sequence: CASSLTGTEQETQYF. The CDR3 DNA follows: TGTGCCAGCAGCCTTACCGGGACAGAGCAAGAGACCCAGTACTTC.

The chain uses TRBV7-8 and TRBJ1-5; tentatively, D is TRBD1 (6 bases). V was cut by 5 bases and J by 7 bases, with 15 bases left in between. The CDR3 totals 14 residues. The germline V gene encodes CDR1 SGHVS and CDR2 FQNEAQ. For the CDR3, the DNA is TGTGCCAGCAGCCTTGGGGGGGCATACCAGCCCCAGCATTTT. The encoded protein is CASSLGGAYQPQHF. Full variable domain (outside the CDR3, taken from reference TRBV7-8 and TRBJ1-5): GAGVSQSPRYKVAKRGQDVALRCDPISGHVSLFWYQQALGQGPEFLTYFQNEAQLDKSGLPSDRFFAERPEGSVSTLKIQRTQQEDSAVYLCASSLGGAYQPQHFGDGTRLSIL.

The genes are TRBV5-4 and TRBJ1-1; TRBD1 matches 7 bases. J gave up 8 bases and V 4 bases, and 14 bases lay outside the gene matches. The germline V gene encodes CDR1 SGHNT and CDR2 YYREEE (reference sequence). The length of the CDR3 is 15 residues. CDR3 sequence (DNA): TGTGCCAGCAGCCCCATCCATGTAGGGGGCGCGGAAGCTTTCTTT. Its protein product is CASSPIHVGGAEAFF.

The CDR3 is CASSVGADNTEAFF. As DNA, the CDR3 is TGTGCCAGCAGCGTAGGGGCAGACAACACTGAAGCTTTCTTT. V gene TRBV9 combines with J gene TRBJ1-1; D gene unclear. Germline values: CDR1 SGDLS, CDR2 YYNGEE. The CDR3 is made up of 14 amino acids. The V and J ends lost 0 bases and 2 bases respectively, with 8 bases between them.

The chain couples TRBV19 to TRBJ2-7; 8 bases map to TRBD2. V gave up 6 bases and J gave up 3 bases; unmatched junction bases: 10. In germline, CDR1 is LNHDA, CDR2 SQIVND (reference sequence). There are 15 residues in the CDR3. The CDR3 loop is CASSPIERESYEQYF. For the CDR3, the DNA is TGTGCCAGTAGCCCTATCGAGCGGGAGAGCTACGAGCAGTACTTC.

This chain joins TRBV5-6 and TRBJ2-5, with D perhaps TRBD2 (5 bases). The CDR3 is 14 residues long. Trimming left V 4 bases short and J 5 bases short, with 15 bases between. The germline V gene has CDR1 SGHDT and CDR2 YYEEEE. As DNA, the CDR3 is TGTGCCAGCAGCCCGTGGCGGGTTTGGGAGACCCAGTACTTC. This codes for CASSPWRVWETQYF.

This chain uses TRBV12-5 with TRBJ2-7, with a tentative D call TRBD1 (6 bases). From germline, CDR1 is LGHNT and CDR2 FRNRAP. Trimming pared 1 base from V and 4 bases from J, leaving 8 bases between. The CDR3 is 13 amino acids. CDR3 in DNA: TGTGCTAGTGGTTTGGGGACAGAATACGAGCAGTACTTC. Translation gives CASGLGTEYEQYF.

The CDR3 here is CASSLAQNYGYTF. The CDR3, as DNA: TGTGCCAGCAGCTTGGCCCAGAACTATGGCTACACCTTC. The V call is TRBV5-5, the J call TRBJ1-2, with D hard to call. The CDR3 loop spans 13 amino acids. With 0 bases removed from V and 2 bases from J, the gap between germline ends came to 5 bases. Per the germline V gene, CDR1 is SGHKS and CDR2 is YYEKEE (reference sequence). Using reference TRBV5-5 and TRBJ1-2 for the parts outside the CDR3, the full variable domain is DAGVTQSPTHLIKTRGQQVTLRCSPISGHKSVSWYQQVLGQGPQFIFQYYEKEERGRGNFPDRFSARQFPNYSSELNVNALLLGDSALYLCASSLAQNYGYTFGSGTRLTVV.